This T cell receptor beta chain was obtained from a study of beta chain features in type 1 diabetes. Study in general: Researchers looked at over 100,000,000 sorted cells across all samples.

This clone was seen a few times. The target antigen is unknown. V dropped 0 bases and J dropped 12; count of bases not matched to a gene: 2. The CDR3 is made up of 12 amino acids. Germline CDR1 SGHRS, CDR2 YFSETQ. Study-level points and caveats: Type 1 diabetes patients had VDJ junctions that carried fewer insertions and more deletions. Researchers report that Type 1 diabetes patients had moderately but significantly shorter TCRB CDR3s across all four CD4+ subsets.

cDNA synthesis used the whole RNA isolate, giving expressed TCRB sequences. Generated by immunoSEQ multiplex PCR, the TCRdb table keeps only in-frame clones and is missing some. The table lists 250,000 to 300,000 clones, approximately 15% of them singletons. A CD45RO/CCR7/CD25/CD127/CD95/CD27 panel sorted naive, central memory, regulatory and stem cell-like memory CD4+ cells. All of the sorted populations showed purity greater than 98%. Sequenced: naive CD4+ T cells from blood. The chain recombines TRBV5-1 with TRBJ2-1; 8 bases agree with TRBD1. The sequence came from a man under 40 with type 1 diabetes. The CDR3 region is CASSLAGTGQFF. The DNA of the CDR3 is TGCGCCAGCAGCTTGGCCGGGACAGGGCAGTTCTTC. The full variable domain, completed using reference TRBV5-1 and TRBJ2-1, is KAGVTQTPRYLIKTRGQQVTLSCSPISGHRSVSWYQQTPGQGLQFLFEYFSETQRNKGNFPGRFSGRQFSNSRSEMNVSTLELGDSALYLCASSLAGTGQFFGPGTRLTVL.